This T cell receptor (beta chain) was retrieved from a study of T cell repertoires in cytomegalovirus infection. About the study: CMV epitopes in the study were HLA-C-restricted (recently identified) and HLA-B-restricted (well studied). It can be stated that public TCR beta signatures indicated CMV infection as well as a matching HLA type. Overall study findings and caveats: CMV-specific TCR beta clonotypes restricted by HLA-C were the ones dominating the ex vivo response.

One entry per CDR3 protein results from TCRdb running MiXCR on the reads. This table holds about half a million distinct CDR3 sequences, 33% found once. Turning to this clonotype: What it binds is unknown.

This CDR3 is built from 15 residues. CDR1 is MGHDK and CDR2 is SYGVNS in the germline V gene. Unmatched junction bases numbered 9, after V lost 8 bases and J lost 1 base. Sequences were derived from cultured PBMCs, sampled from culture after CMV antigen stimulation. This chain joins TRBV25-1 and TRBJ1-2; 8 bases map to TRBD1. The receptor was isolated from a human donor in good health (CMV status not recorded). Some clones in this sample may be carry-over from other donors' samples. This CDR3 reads CASSGQVLLNYGYTF. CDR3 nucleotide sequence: TGTGCCAGCTCGGGACAGGTCCTGCTTAACTATGGCTACACCTTC.